This T cell receptor (beta chain) was documented in a study of cytomegalovirus exposure and HLA in healthy donors. Findings of the study overall: Associated with cytomegalovirus, according to the listing, were some 180 TCR beta chains.

This CDR3 spans 14 amino acids. The germline V gene has CDR1 ENHRY and CDR2 SYGVKD. V gave up 7 bases and J gave up 1 base; unmatched junction bases: 6. In regard to this clone: Its antigen remains unidentified.

Repertoires were generated with immunoSEQ multiplex PCR, while TCRdb's copy carries only in-frame clones and drops some. The sample holds 130,000 to 150,000 clones, about 88% seen once. This sequence originates from a woman younger than 35 in good health and CMV-seropositive. Material: PBMCs. The rearrangement joins TRBV10-3 to TRBJ1-1; 7 positions agree with TRBD1. The CDR3 DNA reads as TGTGCCATCAATCGAGGGGGCAGGAACACTGAAGCTTTCTTT. It codes for CAINRGGRNTEAFF.